The clone carrying this T cell receptor beta chain has at least ten counts. Its cognate antigen is unknown. These data originate in a study of CD8 T cells in ankylosing spondylitis. Study results and caveats: Matched synovial fluid from ankylosing spondylitis patients was reported to be enriched for disease-linked clones. In ankylosing spondylitis blood, a motif of seven to nine highly homologous TCR beta variants appeared characteristic.

Generation of TCR beta libraries employed quantitative 5'-RACE incorporating molecular barcodes. TCRdb fed the 5' RACE reads into MiXCR, producing one record per CDR3 protein. This table has about 800,000 distinct CDR3 sequences, about an eighth appearing once. The V and J ends lost 0 bases and 4 bases, in that order; junction bases with no gene match: 11. The CDR3 contains 19 residues. Germline CDR1 is ENHRY and CDR2 is SYGVKD. The clonotype originates from a male donor with ankylosing spondylitis. The rearrangement joins TRBV10-3 to TRBJ2-1; 11 bases are shared with TRBD2. The sequenced sample was blood, either unsorted or a sorted T cell fraction (not recorded which). CDR3 amino acids: CAISESGTGTSGLYNEQFF. The CDR3 DNA follows: TGTGCCATCAGTGAGTCGGGGACAGGGACTAGCGGTTTGTACAATGAGCAGTTCTTC.